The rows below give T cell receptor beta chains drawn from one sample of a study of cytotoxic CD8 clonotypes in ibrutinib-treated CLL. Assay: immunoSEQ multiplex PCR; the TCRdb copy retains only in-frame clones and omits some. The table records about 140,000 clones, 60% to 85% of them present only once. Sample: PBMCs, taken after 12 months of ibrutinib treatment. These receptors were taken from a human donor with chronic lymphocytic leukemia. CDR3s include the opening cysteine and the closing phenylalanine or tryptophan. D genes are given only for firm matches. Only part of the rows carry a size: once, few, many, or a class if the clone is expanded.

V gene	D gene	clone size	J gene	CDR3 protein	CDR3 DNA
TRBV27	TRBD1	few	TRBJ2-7	CASSPGDRIYEQYF	TGTGCCAGCAGTCCCGGGGACAGGATCTACGAGCAGTACTTC
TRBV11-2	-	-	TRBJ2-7	CASSAHYEQYF	TGTGCCAGCAGCGCACACTACGAGCAGTACTTC
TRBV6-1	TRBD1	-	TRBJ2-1	CASRGTGGNEQFF	TGTGCCAGCCGGGGCACAGGGGGCAATGAGCAGTTCTTC
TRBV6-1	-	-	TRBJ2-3	CASSDEGTGPADTQYF	TGTGCCAGCAGTGATGAAGGTACAGGGCCCGCAGATACGCAGTATTTT
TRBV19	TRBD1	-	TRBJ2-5	CASSIEGGATSRETQYF	TGTGCCAGTAGTATAGAAGGGGGCGCAACCTCCCGGGAGACCCAGTACTTC
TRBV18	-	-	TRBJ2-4	CASSQGAKNIQYF	TGTGCCAGCTCACAGGGAGCCAAAAACATTCAGTACTTC
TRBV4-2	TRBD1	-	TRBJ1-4	CASSHEELNWTGGREKLFF	TGTGCCAGCAGCCACGAAGAGCTGAATTGGACAGGGGGCCGTGAAAAACTGTTTTTT
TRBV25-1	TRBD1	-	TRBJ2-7	CASSIGTGWHEQYF	TGTGCCAGCAGTATCGGGACAGGGTGGCACGAGCAGTACTTC
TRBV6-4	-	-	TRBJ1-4	CASSDYLGGSNEKLFF	TGTGCCAGCAGTGACTATTTGGGGGGTTCTAATGAAAAACTGTTTTTT
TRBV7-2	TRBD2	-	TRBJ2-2	CASRMTSGHTGELFF	TGTGCCAGCAGAATGACTAGCGGGCACACCGGGGAGCTGTTTTTT
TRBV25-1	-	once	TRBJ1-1	CASRSNTEAFF	TGTGCCAGCAGAAGTAACACTGAAGCTTTCTTT
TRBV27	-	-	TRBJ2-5	CASSLGAGSPAETQYF	TGTGCCAGCAGTTTAGGGGCCGGGAGTCCCGCGGAGACCCAGTACTTC
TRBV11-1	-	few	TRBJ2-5	CASSRETQYF	TGTGCCAGCAGTCGGGAGACCCAGTACTTC
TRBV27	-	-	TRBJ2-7	CASRKQGAYEQYF	TGTGCCAGCAGGAAACAAGGAGCCTACGAGCAGTACTTC
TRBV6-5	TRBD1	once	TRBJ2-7	CASSYHRGTYEQYF	TGTGCCAGCAGTTATCACAGGGGAACCTACGAGCAGTACTTC
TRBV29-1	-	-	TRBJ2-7	CSVGRGSEQYF	TGCAGCGTGGGCCGGGGTTCCGAGCAGTACTTC
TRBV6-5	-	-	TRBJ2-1	CASSRGGGGYNEQFF	TGTGCCAGCAGTCGAGGGGGGGGCGGTTACAATGAGCAGTTCTTC
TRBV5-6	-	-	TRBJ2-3	CASSFRGGDTQYF	TGTGCCAGCAGCTTTCGGGGTGGAGATACGCAGTATTTT
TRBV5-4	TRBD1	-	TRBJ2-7	CASSKTAGGYEQYF	TGTGCCAGCAGTAAGACGGCAGGGGGTTACGAGCAGTACTTC
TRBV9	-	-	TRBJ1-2	CASSVAQGNYGYTF	TGTGCCAGCAGCGTAGCTCAGGGGAACTATGGCTACACCTTC
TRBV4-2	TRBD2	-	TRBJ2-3	CASSLLAGETDTQYF	TGTGCCAGCAGCCTACTAGCGGGAGAAACAGATACGCAGTATTTT
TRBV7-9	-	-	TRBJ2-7	CASSGAPISYEQYF	TGTGCCAGCAGCGGGGCACCGATATCTTACGAGCAGTACTTC
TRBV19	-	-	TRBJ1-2	CASSISQGSYGYTF	TGTGCCAGTAGTATTAGTCAGGGAAGCTATGGCTACACCTTC
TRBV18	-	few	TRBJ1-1	CASSPMGRSDAFF	TGTGCCAGCTCACCGATGGGACGGTCTGATGCTTTCTTT
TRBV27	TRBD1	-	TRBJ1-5	CASSSLETGVHQPQHF	TGTGCCAGCAGTTCTCTCGAGACAGGGGTTCACCAGCCCCAGCATTTT
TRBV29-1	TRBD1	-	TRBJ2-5	CSVESVTGVTQYF	TGCAGCGTTGAAAGTGTGACAGGGGTGACCCAGTACTTC
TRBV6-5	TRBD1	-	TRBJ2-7	CASSYTDRGSYEQYF	TGTGCCAGCAGTTACACGGACAGGGGATCCTACGAGCAGTACTTC
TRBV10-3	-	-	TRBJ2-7	CAISDPPQGTYEQYF	TGTGCCATCAGTGACCCCCCCCAGGGGACCTACGAGCAGTACTTC
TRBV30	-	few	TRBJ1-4	CACNPGEGEKLFF	TGTGCCTGTAATCCGGGAGAGGGGGAAAAACTGTTTTTT
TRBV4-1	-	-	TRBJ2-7	CASRQETAPSYEQYF	TGCGCCAGCAGACAAGAGACGGCCCCCTCCTACGAGCAGTACTTC
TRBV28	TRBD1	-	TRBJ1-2	CASSLGWTGGHGYTF	TGTGCCAGCAGTTTAGGGTGGACAGGGGGCCATGGCTACACCTTC
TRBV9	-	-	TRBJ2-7	CASSPGLEENREGQYF	TGTGCCAGCAGCCCGGGCCTCGAAGAAAACAGGGAAGGGCAGTACTTC
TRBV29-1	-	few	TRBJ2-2	CSVSNTGELFF	TGCAGCGTTTCGAACACCGGGGAGCTGTTTTTT
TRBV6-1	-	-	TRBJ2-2	CASGRNTGELFF	TGTGCCAGCGGGCGGAACACCGGGGAGCTGTTTTTT
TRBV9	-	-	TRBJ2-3	CASSVRPSTDTQYF	TGTGCCAGCAGCGTGAGACCTTCCACAGATACGCAGTATTTT
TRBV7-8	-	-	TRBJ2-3	CASSRDDYTQYF	TGTGCCAGCAGCCGAGACGACTATACGCAGTATTTT
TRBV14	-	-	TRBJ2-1	CASSAYNEQFF	TGTGCCAGCAGCGCATACAATGAGCAGTTCTTC
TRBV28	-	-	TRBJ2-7	CASSSTGLKTYEQYF	TGTGCCAGCAGCAGTACGGGACTCAAAACCTACGAGCAGTACTTC
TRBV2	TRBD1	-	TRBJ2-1	CASGTGYNEQFF	TGTGCCAGCGGGACAGGGTACAATGAGCAGTTCTTC
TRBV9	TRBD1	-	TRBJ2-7	CASSVLGGAYEQYF	TGTGCCAGCAGCGTACTAGGGGGCGCCTACGAGCAGTACTTC
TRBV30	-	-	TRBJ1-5	CAWSVGQLKPQHF	TGTGCCTGGAGTGTCGGCCAGTTGAAGCCCCAGCATTTT
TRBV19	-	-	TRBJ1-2	CASSIGTGTLSYGYTF	TGTGCCAGTAGTATAGGTACAGGGACGCTATCCTATGGCTACACCTTC
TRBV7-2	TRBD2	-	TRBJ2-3	CASSSRGVSGTPDTQYF	TGTGCCAGCAGCTCCCGGGGGGTTAGCGGGACCCCAGATACGCAGTATTTT
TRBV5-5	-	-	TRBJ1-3	CASRLRPSSGNTIYF	TGTGCCAGCAGGTTGAGACCGAGCTCTGGAAACACCATATATTTT
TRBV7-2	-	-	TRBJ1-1	CASSPGSSNTEAFF	TGTGCCAGCAGCCCCGGGAGCTCGAACACTGAAGCTTTCTTT
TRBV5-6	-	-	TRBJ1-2	CASSRVGGGYTF	TGTGCCAGCAGCCGGGTCGGGGGCGGCTACACCTTC
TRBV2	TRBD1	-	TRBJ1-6	CASSGQGDSPLHF	TGTGCCAGCAGTGGACAGGGGGATTCACCCCTCCACTTT
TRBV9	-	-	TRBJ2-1	CASSVGSFEQFF	TGTGCCAGCAGCGTGGGGAGTTTTGAGCAGTTCTTC
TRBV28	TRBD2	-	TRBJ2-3	CASTYPASGLTDTQYF	TGTGCCAGCACCTACCCAGCTAGCGGTCTCACAGATACGCAGTATTTT
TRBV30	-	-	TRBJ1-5	CAWSEGTNQPQHF	TGTGCCTGGAGTGAAGGGACGAATCAGCCCCAGCATTTT